The clone carrying this TCR beta chain was found a few times. The germline V gene encodes CDR1 LNHDA and CDR2 SQIVND (reference sequence). With 4 bases removed from V and 4 bases from J, the gap between germline ends came to 14 bases. This CDR3 spans 14 amino acids. This sample was taken from a study of blood T cell repertoires in COVID-19. For the study at large: Sites across the United States, Italy and Spain contributed samples from acute and convalescent COVID-19. In each case, the material was cDNA or gDNA derived from T cells, B-cell-depleted T cells, or PBMCs.

Original processing methods: Estimation of nucleated cell counts was performed using reference gene primer amplification. Libraries were prepared by immunoSEQ multiplex PCR; TCRdb keeps only in-frame clonotypes and omits some of them. That table is the source of V, J and clone size, and D and trimming were worked out from the DNA. The sample lists under 200,000 clones, roughly 70% seen once, with 3% in the top ten. The sequenced sample was peripheral blood. The V call is TRBV19, the J call TRBJ2-7; a possible D gene is TRBD1 (6 bases). The receptor's source is a woman older than 75 with acute or convalescent COVID-19. CDR3 nucleotides: TGTGCCAGTAGTAGGGACATCTCGGGGTACGAGCAGTACTTC. This encodes CASSRDISGYEQYF.